A single sample gave rise to the 24 T cell receptor beta chains below, sequenced in a study of glioma-infiltrating T cells after dendritic cell vaccination. Generated by immunoSEQ multiplex PCR, the TCRdb table keeps only in-frame clones and is missing some. The data hold about 67,000 clones, with around 86% observed a single time. Specimen: blood, collected before dendritic cell vaccination. These receptors were collected from a human donor with glioblastoma.

The chain carries TRBV5-6 and TRBJ2-1; 8 bases match TRBD1. The length of the CDR3 is 16 residues. The germline V gene encodes CDR1 SGHDT and CDR2 YYEEEE. The ends lost 1 base at V and 4 bases at J; junction bases unmatched: 7. The CDR3 here is CASSLFQGAMYNEQFF. The CDR3 region has the DNA TGTGCCAGCAGCTTGTTTCAGGGGGCGATGTACAATGAGCAGTTCTTC.

This clone turned up a few times. Different DNA sequences within this sample yield the same CDR3. The gene calls are TRBV7-9 and TRBJ2-3; tentative D call: TRBD1 (5 bases). Germline CDR1 and CDR2: SEHNR and FQNEAQ (reference sequence). This CDR3 is 14 amino acids long. V lost 0 bases, J lost 1 base, and 5 bases lay in between. The CDR3: CASSLAGGTDTQYF. The DNA of the CDR3 is TGTGCCAGCAGCTTAGCAGGGGGCACAGATACGCAGTATTTT.

CDR3: CASSRGTGGNYEQYF. The CDR3 DNA reads TGTGCCAGTAGTAGAGGGACAGGGGGAAACTACGAGCAGTACTTC. This rearrangement joins TRBV19 to TRBJ2-7, with 11 bases aligning to TRBD1. After removal of 4 bases from V and 3 bases from J, the junction contained 5 bases not matched to a gene. Per the germline V gene, CDR1 is LNHDA and CDR2 is SQIVND (reference sequence). CDR3 length equals 15 residues.

This clone was seen once. The chain employs TRBV9 and TRBJ2-6; maybe TRBD2 (5 bases). The CDR3 covers 18 residues. Germline V CDR1 and CDR2: SGDLS, YYNGEE. V gave up 3 bases and J gave up 0 bases, with 16 bases separating them. The CDR3 protein is CASSGWRMSSSGANVLTF. The CDR3 DNA reads as TGTGCCAGCAGCGGCTGGAGGATGAGTTCCTCTGGGGCCAACGTCCTGACTTTC.

This sequence joins TRBV7-3 and TRBJ1-5; perhaps TRBD1 as D (6 bases). V was clipped by 10 bases and J by 4 bases, with 23 bases between them. The germline V gene encodes CDR1 SGHTA and CDR2 FQGTGA. The CDR3 length is 16 residues. The CDR3 nucleotides are TGTGCCACCAACCCCCCCCGACAGGCCACAAATCAGCCCCAGCATTTT. Residues: CATNPPRQATNQPQHF.

The rearrangement links TRBV5-1 to TRBJ2-1; 10 nucleotides match TRBD2. Trimming at V came to 3 bases and at J to 7 bases, leaving 13 bases not matched to a gene. Per germline, CDR1 SGHRS and CDR2 YFSETQ. CDR3 size: 17 residues. The chain's CDR3 is CASSSALAGGRGNEQFF. DNA for the CDR3: TGCGCCAGCAGCTCCGCGTTAGCGGGGGGCCGGGGGAATGAGCAGTTCTTC.

V gene TRBV7-9 combines with J gene TRBJ1-4; D unresolved. The CDR3 sequence is 14 residues long. From germline, CDR1 is SEHNR and CDR2 FQNEAQ (reference sequence). With 5 bases removed from V and 3 bases from J, the gap between germline ends came to 10 bases. This chain's CDR3 is CASSQAPPNEKLFF. The CDR3 nucleotides read TGTGCCAGCAGCCAGGCACCTCCTAATGAAAAACTGTTTTTT.

V gene TRBV6-1 combines with J gene TRBJ1-6, with D perhaps TRBD1 (5 bases). The V gene lost 2 bases and the J gene lost 7 bases, with 6 bases spanning the gap. The CDR3 length is 13 residues. CDR1 and CDR2 (germline): MNHNS, SASEGT. The CDR3 here is CASSETGNSPLHF. The CDR3 coding sequence is TGTGCCAGCAGTGAAACAGGCAATTCACCCCTCCACTTT.

CDR3 sequence: CASSVVGALGNTIYF. DNA for the CDR3: TGTGCCAGCAGCGTTGTAGGAGCGCTGGGAAACACCATATATTTT. J is TRBJ1-3 and V is TRBV9; no clear D gene. Germline-derived CDR1 and CDR2 are SGDLS and YYNGEE. The CDR3 has 15 amino acids. V lost 2 bases, J lost 4 bases, and 13 bases lay in between.

The CDR3: CASSPQGAEGNTIYF. The DNA of the CDR3 is TGTGCCAGCAGCCCACAGGGCGCGGAGGGAAACACCATATATTTT. The chain recombines TRBV7-3 with TRBJ1-3; D is perhaps TRBD1 (6 bases). The ends were cut back, 5 bases at V and 4 bases at J, with 15 bases in the middle. Germline-derived CDR1 and CDR2 are SGHTA and FQGTGA. The CDR3 is 15 residues long.

The table lists this clone with a count of one. The J gene is TRBJ2-3, the V gene TRBV19; D gene unclear. The germline gives CDR1 LNHDA, CDR2 SQIVND (reference sequence). Trimming left V 2 bases short and J 2 bases short, with 5 bases between. This CDR3 is built from 13 residues. CDR3 DNA sequence: TGTGCCAGTAGTATAAAGCCCACAGATACGCAGTATTTT. Amino acid sequence: CASSIKPTDTQYF.

This clone was recorded only once. The chain links TRBV18 to TRBJ1-6; possibly TRBD1 for D (5 bases). This CDR3 has 14 amino acids. V was clipped by 8 bases and J by 11 bases, with 19 bases between them. In germline, CDR1 is KGHSH, CDR2 LQKENI. In nucleotides, the CDR3 is TGTGCCAGCCGGGCTGGGAGGGAACAGGCACCCCTCCACTTT. This gives the protein CASRAGREQAPLHF.

The gene calls are TRBV19 and TRBJ2-2; tentative D call: TRBD1 (6 bases). This CDR3 spans 17 amino acids. Germline CDR1 reads LNHDA; CDR2 reads SQIVND (reference sequence). With 4 bases removed from V and 0 bases from J, the gap between germline ends came to 15 bases. The DNA of the CDR3 is TGTGCCAGTAGTACACCACAGGGATACGCGAACACCGGGGAGCTGTTTTTT. Protein product: CASSTPQGYANTGELFF.

Remarks on this clone: Additional DNA sequences in this sample encode the identical CDR3. The V and J genes are TRBV7-2 and TRBJ1-1; the D is unclear. This CDR3 region has 13 residues. The V gene's germline CDR1 is SGHTA and CDR2 FQGNSA. V was clipped by 1 base and J by 1 base, with 4 bases between them. This chain's CDR3 is CASSLGQNTEAFF. CDR3 sequence (DNA): TGTGCCAGCAGCTTAGGTCAGAACACTGAAGCTTTCTTT.

This chain links TRBV5-1 with TRBJ2-7, with TRBD2 identical over 9 bases. This CDR3 contains 14 residues. Losses at the gene ends were 1 base for V and 8 bases for J; bases not matched to a gene: 7. The germline V gene has CDR1 SGHRS and CDR2 YFSETQ. The CDR3 reads CASSLSSGGPKQYF. DNA for the CDR3: TGCGCCAGCAGCTTGAGTAGCGGGGGACCTAAGCAGTACTTC. Variable domain in full (rest from reference TRBV5-1 and TRBJ2-7): KAGVTQTPRYLIKTRGQQVTLSCSPISGHRSVSWYQQTPGQGLQFLFEYFSETQRNKGNFPGRFSGRQFSNSRSEMNVSTLELGDSALYLCASSLSSGGPKQYFGPGTRLTVT.

The V call is TRBV28, the J call TRBJ1-2; 8 bases are a match to TRBD1. The germline V gene has CDR1 MDHEN and CDR2 SYDVKM. The CDR3 covers 14 residues. V lost 9 bases, J lost 5 bases, and 11 bases stayed unmatched. CDR3 coding DNA: TGTGCCAGTACGCTGCCGGGACAGGAATATGGCTACACCTTC. Translating it yields CASTLPGQEYGYTF.

In this sample, this clone turned up a few times. This rearrangement joins TRBV6-1 to TRBJ2-7; D gene unclear. Germline assignment: CDR1 MNHNS and CDR2 SASEGT. The CDR3 length is 14 residues. The V end was cut by 1 base, the J end by 0 bases, with 7 bases between. The CDR3: CASSEGAVSYEQYF. DNA for the CDR3: TGTGCCAGCAGTGAAGGGGCAGTCTCCTACGAGCAGTACTTC.

The V call is TRBV2, the J call TRBJ2-7, with a weak D call TRBD1 (6 bases). V lost 5 bases and J 2 bases, leaving 7 bases between the germline ends. Germline CDR1 SNHLY, CDR2 FYNNEI. CDR3 length: 12 residues. The CDR3 region is CASSRDTYEQYF. CDR3 bases: TGTGCCAGCAGTCGGGACACCTACGAGCAGTACTTC.

The DNA of the CDR3 is TGTGCCACCAGCAGACTCGAGGGGGATGCCTACGAGCAGTACTTC. This gives the protein CATSRLEGDAYEQYF. The V and J genes are TRBV15 and TRBJ2-7, with D possibly matching TRBD1 (6 bases). The CDR3 totals 15 residues. Looked up from germline, CDR1 is LNHNV and CDR2 is YYDKDF (reference sequence). V was clipped by 2 bases and J by 2 bases, with 13 bases between them.

The gene calls are TRBV14 and TRBJ1-1, with 8 bases matching TRBD1. This CDR3 region has 14 residues. The ends lost 3 bases at V and 6 bases at J; junction bases unmatched: 6. Germline CDR1 SGHDN, CDR2 FVKESK. CDR3 in amino acids: CASSHGGQGSEAFF. CDR3 DNA: TGTGCCAGCAGCCACGGAGGACAGGGCTCTGAAGCTTTCTTT.

This chain joins TRBV7-2 and TRBJ2-1; D might be TRBD1 (6 bases). Germline V gives CDR1 SGHTA, CDR2 FQGNSA. Trimming left V 1 base short and J 1 base short, with 8 bases between. CDR3 length: 15 residues. The CDR3 sequence: CASSLDRVSYNEQFF. In DNA, the CDR3 is TGTGCCAGCAGCTTAGACAGGGTGTCCTACAATGAGCAGTTCTTC. Using reference TRBV7-2 and TRBJ2-1 for the parts outside the CDR3, the full variable domain is GAGVSQSPSNKVTEKGKDVELRCDPISGHTALYWYRQSLGQGLEFLIYFQGNSAPDKSGLPSDRFSAERTGGSVSTLTIQRTQQEDSAVYLCASSLDRVSYNEQFFGPGTRLTVL.

V gene TRBV19 combines with J gene TRBJ1-2; 8 bases align to TRBD1. CDR3 length: 17 amino acids. The junction had 17 bases not matched to a gene; V was cut back by 4 bases and J by 7 bases. Germline CDR1 is LNHDA and CDR2 is SQIVND (reference sequence). The DNA for the CDR3 is TGTGCCAGTAGTACGGACAGGGCTTACGGGCAGGGTAGTGGCTACACCTTC. Protein product: CASSTDRAYGQGSGYTF.

The chain employs TRBV5-1 and TRBJ1-2, with 8 bases aligning to TRBD1. The length of the CDR3 is 16 residues. CDR1 and CDR2 (germline): SGHRS, YFSETQ. Losses at the gene ends were 0 bases for V and 3 bases for J; bases not matched to a gene: 7. CDR3 nucleotides: TGCGCCAGCAGCTTGGGGGACAGGAAATACGACTATGGCTACACCTTC. Encoded protein: CASSLGDRKYDYGYTF.

This chain joins TRBV2 and TRBJ1-1; the D is unclear. The V and J ends lost 7 bases and 7 bases respectively, with 16 bases between them. This CDR3 contains 13 residues. Germline V gene sequence: CDR1 SNHLY, CDR2 FYNNEI. Here the CDR3 reads CASIEAPNVEAFF. CDR3 bases: TGTGCCAGCATAGAAGCACCTAACGTTGAAGCTTTCTTT.